Below, 32 T cell receptor beta chains from the same sample are listed, as sequenced in a study of blood T cell repertoires in COVID-19. TCRdb keeps only in-frame clones here, not all; method: immunoSEQ multiplex PCR. The sample comprises about 250,000 clones, about 91% of which are singletons, and roughly 6% rests with the top ten. Sequenced input: peripheral blood. The origin of the receptors is a woman aged 25 to 45 with COVID-19, enrolled during active disease.

V and J are TRBV28 and TRBJ1-6; possible D gene TRBD1, 5 bases. The CDR3 has 16 residues. The germline V and J ends were trimmed by 0 bases and 7 bases, with 13 bases remaining between them. The germline gives CDR1 MDHEN, CDR2 SYDVKM. CDR3 region: CASSLWQGPQNSPLHF. The CDR3 nucleotides read TGTGCCAGCAGTTTATGGCAGGGCCCTCAAAATTCACCCCTCCACTTT.

The chain uses TRBV28 and TRBJ2-7, with a weak D call TRBD1 (6 bases). CDR1 is MDHEN, CDR2 SYDVKM, per germline. The ends were cut back, 4 bases at V and 4 bases at J, with 11 bases in the middle. This CDR3 has 13 amino acids. CDR3 amino acids: CASSSPDRYEQYF. The CDR3 DNA reads TGTGCCAGCAGTTCTCCAGACAGGTACGAGCAGTACTTC.

This sequence joins TRBV11-3 and TRBJ2-2, with 7 bases that match TRBD1. Germline trimming cut 3 bases from V and 5 bases from J; bases unmatched to any gene: 12. Germline CDR1 SGHNT, CDR2 YENEEA. This CDR3 region has 17 residues. CDR3 nucleotide sequence: TGTGCCAGCAGCTTTTTCCGAGGGGGCTTGACTACCGGGGAGCTGTTTTTT. Its translation: CASSFFRGGLTTGELFF.

The genes are TRBV4-1 and TRBJ1-4, with 11 bases lining up with TRBD1. CDR1 is MGHRA, CDR2 YSYEKL, per germline. V shed 4 bases and J 7 bases; nucleotides not matched to a gene: 14. This CDR3 region has 18 residues. The CDR3 sequence is CASSPYSDRGRFGEKLFF. In DNA form, the CDR3 reads TGCGCCAGCAGCCCGTACTCGGACAGGGGGCGATTCGGTGAAAAACTGTTTTTT.

The CDR3 reads CASSLGPVLAVLAKNIQYF. In DNA form, the CDR3 reads TGTGCCAGCAGCTTAGGGCCCGTCCTAGCGGTCCTAGCCAAAAACATTCAGTACTTC. The chain combines TRBV13 with TRBJ2-4, with TRBD2 identical over 7 bases. The CDR3 sequence is 19 residues long. After removal of 0 bases from V and 0 bases from J, the junction contained 11 bases not matched to a gene. CDR1 and CDR2 from the germline V gene are PRHDT and FYEKMQ (reference sequence). The full variable domain, in which reference TRBV13 and TRBJ2-4 provide the parts outside the CDR3, is AAGVIQSPRHLIKEKRETATLKCYPIPRHDTVYWYQQGPGQDPQFLISFYEKMQSDKGSIPDRFSAQQFSDYHSELNMSSLELGDSALYFCASSLGPVLAVLAKNIQYFGAGTRLSVL.

This chain joins TRBV5-1 and TRBJ2-2, with D possibly TRBD2 on 7 matching bases. Germline CDR1 reads SGHRS; CDR2 reads YFSETQ. The CDR3 is 16 amino acids. Trimming removed 4 bases from V and 3 bases from J, with 16 bases in between. The CDR3 region has the DNA TGCGCCAGCAGCCCCTCGGGGGGCACGGACACCGGGGAGCTGTTTTTT. Its protein product is CASSPSGGTDTGELFF. The whole variable domain, filled in from reference TRBV5-1 and TRBJ2-2, reads KAGVTQTPRYLIKTRGQQVTLSCSPISGHRSVSWYQQTPGQGLQFLFEYFSETQRNKGNFPGRFSGRQFSNSRSEMNVSTLELGDSALYLCASSPSGGTDTGELFFGEGSRLTVL.

The chain has TRBV11-2 and TRBJ2-2, with a weak D call TRBD1 (6 bases). The length of the CDR3 is 15 residues. Germline CDR1 reads SGHAT; CDR2 reads FQNNGV. V was cut by 5 bases and J by 5 bases, with 15 bases left in between. The CDR3 nucleotides read TGTGCCAGCAGCCCCTCAACAGGGAGAACCGGGGAGCTGTTTTTT. Protein sequence: CASSPSTGRTGELFF.

The chain is built from TRBV4-3 and TRBJ1-1; 7 bases match TRBD1. This CDR3 has 16 residues. Germline-derived CDR1 and CDR2 are LGHNA and YSLEER. The junction had 5 bases not matched to a gene; V was cut back by 0 bases and J by 1 base. CDR3 sequence: CASSQDPWTGNTEAFF. In nucleotides, the CDR3 is TGCGCCAGCAGCCAAGATCCTTGGACAGGGAACACTGAAGCTTTCTTT.

V and J are TRBV24-1 and TRBJ1-1; possible D gene TRBD1, 6 bases. The CDR3 consists of 12 residues. Looked up from germline, CDR1 is KGHDR and CDR2 is SFDVKD. Trimming shortened V by 3 bases and J by 10 bases, and 11 bases separated the two germline ends. In DNA form, the CDR3 reads TGTGCCACCAGTGATCAGGGGTTGGTAGCTTTCTTT. Encoded protein: CATSDQGLVAFF.

This clone was picked up a small number of times. The chain is built from TRBV3-1 (or the pseudogene TRBV3-2) and TRBJ1-2; D not certain. There are 12 residues in the CDR3. Trimming stripped 4 bases from V and 3 bases from J, with 6 bases between. Germline assignment: CDR1 LGHDT and CDR2 YNNKEL (reference sequence). CDR3 bases: TGTGCCAGCAGCCTGGCCGACTATGGCTACACCTTC. It encodes CASSLADYGYTF.

The chain links TRBV28 to TRBJ1-5; D remains ambiguous. V lost 11 bases to trimming and J lost 3 bases, with 14 bases between them. Germline V gene data show CDR1 as MDHEN and CDR2 as SYDVKM. The CDR3 extends over 13 amino acids. In DNA, the CDR3 is TGTGCCGGAGGATCGCCGCTCAATCAGCCCCAGCATTTT. Its translation: CAGGSPLNQPQHF.

The genes are TRBV19 and TRBJ1-4; 8 nucleotides line up with TRBD1. The germline gives CDR1 LNHDA, CDR2 SQIVND (reference sequence). Losses at the gene ends were 5 bases for V and 7 bases for J; bases not matched to a gene: 6. The CDR3 contains 14 residues. CDR3 region: CASSFTGGGEKLFF. Here the CDR3 DNA reads TGTGCCAGTAGTTTCACAGGGGGGGGTGAAAAACTGTTTTTT.

This clone has more than one count but fewer than ten. This chain connects TRBV12-5 to TRBJ2-1; 11 bases map to TRBD2. CDR3 length: 16 residues. Germline V gene data show CDR1 as LGHNT and CDR2 as FRNRAP. J gave up 3 bases and V 5 bases, and 6 bases lay outside the gene matches. The CDR3 DNA sequence: TGTGCTAGTGGTCCAGGGACTAGCGGTATCTACAATGAGCAGTTCTTC. This sequence encodes CASGPGTSGIYNEQFF.

The V call is TRBV11-2, the J call TRBJ1-2; TRBD1 matches at 10 bases. The trim removed 1 base at V and 3 bases at J, leaving 8 bases unmatched. The germline gives CDR1 SGHAT, CDR2 FQNNGV. The CDR3 loop spans 17 amino acids. For the CDR3, the DNA is TGTGCCAGCAGCTTAGGGGGGGTCGGGACAGGGGACTATGGCTACACCTTC. Translated, it gives CASSLGGVGTGDYGYTF.

On this clone itself: Germline and junction disagree at one end, which may indicate a read error. The chain combines TRBV18 with TRBJ2-3; 9 bases line up with TRBD2. CDR1 is KGHSH and CDR2 is LQKENI in the germline V gene. The CDR3 runs 14 residues. The CDR3 region has the DNA TGTGCCAGCTCACCAGAGGCTAGCGGGGAGCAAGCGGATTTT. It yields the protein CASSPEASGEQADF.

The chain carries TRBV29-1 and TRBJ1-3, with 7 bases identical to TRBD1. This CDR3 has 14 amino acids. Per germline, CDR1 SQVTM and CDR2 ANQGSEA. J lost 0 bases, V lost 7 bases, and 6 bases had no gene match. The CDR3 reads CSARDRNSGNTIYF. The DNA for the CDR3 is TGCAGCGCCCGGGACAGAAACTCTGGAAACACCATATATTTT. The variable domain in full, with the rest retrieved from reference TRBV29-1 and TRBJ1-3, is SAVISQKPSRDICQRGTSLTIQCQVDSQVTMMFWYRQQPGQSLTLIATANQGSEATYESGFVIDKFPISRPNLTFSTLTVSNMSPEDSSIYLCSARDRNSGNTIYFGEGSWLTVV.

This clone has just a few counts. The chain couples TRBV18 to TRBJ2-7; 13 bases align to TRBD2. Germline CDR1 is KGHSH and CDR2 is LQKENI. Trimming cost V 4 bases and J 5 bases; bases outside gene matches: 8. This CDR3 is built from 16 residues. The CDR3, as DNA: TGTGCCAGCTCACAAACTAGCGGGGGGGCTGTCCACGAGCAGTACTTC. It yields the protein CASSQTSGGAVHEQYF.

V is TRBV4-3 and J is TRBJ2-7; tentative D call: TRBD2 (6 bases). The CDR3 covers 14 residues. Germline CDR1 reads LGHNA; CDR2 reads YSLEER. V was clipped by 0 bases and J by 7 bases, with 13 bases between them. The CDR3, as DNA: TGCGCCAGCAGCCAAGATGCCCCTGGGAGGGAGCAGTACGTC. Encoded protein: CASSQDAPGREQYV.

This sequence joins TRBV6-2 or TRBV6-3 and TRBJ1-5; TRBD1 matches at 8 bases. This CDR3 is 15 amino acids long. The J segment lost 4 bases and the V segment lost 6 bases, leaving 8 bases of the junction unmatched. Germline CDR1 and CDR2: MNHEY and SVGEGT. CDR3 residues: CASSRQGAPNQPQHF. The CDR3, as DNA: TGTGCCAGCAGCCGCCAGGGGGCCCCTAATCAGCCCCAGCATTTT.

The chain joins TRBV19 to TRBJ1-6; 7 positions match TRBD1. CDR3 length: 18 amino acids. J gave up 5 bases and V 5 bases, and 15 bases lay outside the gene matches. Germline CDR1 LNHDA, CDR2 SQIVND (reference sequence). Here the CDR3 DNA reads TGTGCCAGTAGTCCCGGGGGTAGAGGGGGCGAGAATAATTCACCCCTCCACTTT. Its protein is CASSPGGRGGENNSPLHF. Filled out from reference TRBV19 and TRBJ1-6, the complete variable domain reads DGGITQSPKYLFRKEGQNVTLSCEQNLNHDAMYWYRQDPGQGLRLIYYSQIVNDFQKGDIAEGYSVSREKKESFPLTVTSAQKNPTAFYLCASSPGGRGGENNSPLHFGNGTRLTVT.

The CDR3 loop is CAISVPGGDGYTF. The CDR3 DNA reads TGTGCCATCAGTGTCCCGGGGGGAGATGGCTACACCTTC. The chain employs TRBV10-3 and TRBJ1-2, with a possible D match to TRBD1 (5 bases). Germline V gene lookup returns CDR1 ENHRY and CDR2 SYGVKD. The ends were cut back, 4 bases at V and 6 bases at J, with 12 bases in the middle. The CDR3 is made up of 13 amino acids.

This chain uses TRBV12-5 with TRBJ2-3; 8 nucleotides align to TRBD2. The CDR3 is 17 residues long. In germline, CDR1 is LGHNT, CDR2 FRNRAP. Trimming cost V 1 base and J 4 bases; bases outside gene matches: 10. In DNA form, the CDR3 reads TGTGCTAGTGGTTTGGCCGACCGGACTAGCTTTCCAGATACGCAGTATTTT. It codes for CASGLADRTSFPDTQYF.

The chain joins TRBV6-2 or TRBV6-3 to TRBJ1-2; no definite D call. Germline lookup yields CDR1 MNHEY and CDR2 SVGEGT. The length of the CDR3 is 13 residues. V gave up 4 bases and J gave up 6 bases, with 12 bases separating them. The CDR3: CASSSGSGDGYTF. The CDR3 region has the DNA TGTGCCAGCAGTTCGGGATCTGGGGATGGCTACACCTTC.

CDR3 loop: CASLGGYGYTF. The CDR3 DNA is TGTGCCAGCCTCGGGGGCTATGGCTACACCTTC. The chain employs TRBV2 and TRBJ1-2, with D perhaps matching TRBD1 (5 bases). The length of the CDR3 is 11 residues. Germline CDR1 is SNHLY and CDR2 is FYNNEI. The ends were cut back, 8 bases at V and 4 bases at J, with 8 bases in the middle.

The rearrangement joins TRBV9 to TRBJ2-2, with D tentatively TRBD2 (6 bases). V lost 4 bases and J 4 bases, leaving 17 bases between the germline ends. Germline lookup yields CDR1 SGDLS and CDR2 YYNGEE. This CDR3 comprises 16 residues. The CDR3 coding sequence is TGTGCCAGCAGCCCCACCACTAGGGGAGGCACCGGGGAGCTGTTTTTT. This codes for CASSPTTRGGTGELFF.

The chain carries TRBV12-3 or TRBV12-4 and TRBJ2-2, with D perhaps TRBD2 (5 bases). This CDR3 is built from 13 residues. Trimming left V 10 bases short and J 3 bases short, with 12 bases between. CDR3 bases: TGTGCCATTCGGACTTATCACACCGGGGAGCTGTTTTTT. It yields the protein CAIRTYHTGELFF.

The table lists this clone with a few counts. V is TRBV10-3 and J is TRBJ2-3; weak D call: TRBD2 (7 bases). Germline V gene lookup returns CDR1 ENHRY and CDR2 SYGVKD. This CDR3 region has 16 residues. The V end lost 10 bases, the J end lost 5 bases, and 25 bases lay between the germline ends. The CDR3 reads CATAPLGGGIGDTQYF. CDR3 sequence (DNA): TGTGCCACCGCCCCGCTGGGGGGGGGCATTGGAGATACGCAGTATTTT.

The table lists this clone with a few counts. This chain connects TRBV15 to TRBJ2-7; no firm D call. Germline values: CDR1 LNHNV, CDR2 YYDKDF (reference sequence). The CDR3 has 13 amino acids. V was trimmed by 3 bases and J by 6 bases, leaving 12 bases between them. The chain's CDR3 is CATSRSATGEQYV. The CDR3 DNA reads as TGTGCCACCAGCAGGAGTGCGACTGGCGAGCAGTACGTC.

This sequence joins TRBV5-1 and TRBJ2-3; TRBD2 matches 8 bases. The CDR3 loop spans 14 amino acids. After removal of 6 bases from V and 5 bases from J, the junction contained 8 bases not matched to a gene. Germline V lookup: CDR1 SGHRS, CDR2 YFSETQ. The CDR3 here is CASNSGGAEDTQYF. The CDR3 DNA sequence: TGCGCCAGCAATTCCGGGGGGGCTGAAGATACGCAGTATTTT.

The chain couples TRBV11-3 to TRBJ1-1; D is unresolved. Germline V gene sequence: CDR1 SGHNT, CDR2 YENEEA. The CDR3 loop spans 13 amino acids. V gave up 5 bases and J gave up 1 base, with 8 bases separating them. The CDR3 is CASSVGPNTEAFF. The CDR3 coding sequence is TGTGCCAGCAGCGTCGGTCCGAACACTGAAGCTTTCTTT.

J is TRBJ2-2 and V is TRBV6-2 or TRBV6-3; 7 positions agree with TRBD2. Germline CDR1 and CDR2: MNHEY and SVGEGT. The CDR3 has 13 amino acids. V trimming: 5 bases; J trimming: 7 bases; junction bases outside the gene matches: 4. The DNA of the CDR3 is TGTGCCAGCAGTAGGACTAGGGGCGGGGAGCTGTTTTTT. It translates to CASSRTRGGELFF.

The chain recombines TRBV7-2 with TRBJ1-1, with 7 bases aligning to TRBD1. The ends lost 4 bases at V and 4 bases at J; junction bases unmatched: 6. Germline CDR1 is SGHTA and CDR2 is FQGNSA. There are 14 residues in the CDR3. DNA of the CDR3: TGTGCCAGCAGCTCAGGACAGGAAGGCACTGAAGCTTTCTTT. The encoded protein is CASSSGQEGTEAFF.